Listed here are 21 T cell receptor beta chains from one sample, sequenced in a study of blood T cell repertoires in COVID-19. Assay used: immunoSEQ multiplex PCR; TCRdb lists only in-frame clones, some missing. The sample shows hundreds of thousands of clones, roughly 90% of them seen only once. Input material: peripheral blood. These receptors were collected from a woman in her fifties or sixties with acute or convalescent COVID-19.

The chain employs TRBV7-2 and TRBJ1-6; D uncertain. V was shortened by 1 base and J by 9 bases, with 10 bases between the two germline ends. Germline V gene sequence: CDR1 SGHTA, CDR2 FQGNSA. The length of the CDR3 is 14 residues. The DNA for the CDR3 is TGTGCCAGCAGCTTAGGCGGCTCTAGTTCACCCCTCCACTTT. Translating gives CASSLGGSSSPLHF.

This chain links TRBV27 with TRBJ2-3, with TRBD2 matching over 10 bases. This CDR3 has 15 residues. Germline V gives CDR1 MNHEY, CDR2 SMNVEV (reference sequence). The junction had 5 bases not matched to a gene; V was cut back by 8 bases and J by 0 bases. The CDR3 nucleotides are TGTGCCAGCTGGCAGACTAGCGGGAGCACAGATACGCAGTATTTT. Protein product: CASWQTSGSTDTQYF.

The chain couples TRBV13 to TRBJ1-2; maybe TRBD1 (5 bases). V dropped 5 bases and J dropped 4 bases, with 11 bases sitting between them. Germline CDR1 reads PRHDT; CDR2 reads FYEKMQ (reference sequence). The CDR3 runs to 13 residues. CDR3 DNA: TGTGCCAGCAGCATAACAGGAGCCTATGGCTACACCTTC. It is translated as CASSITGAYGYTF.

CDR3 DNA sequence: TGTGCCAGCAGCACCGGGACAGGGACCTTGCATGAGCAGTTCTTC. It yields the protein CASSTGTGTLHEQFF. This chain joins TRBV5-5 and TRBJ2-1, with 9 bases aligning to TRBD1. V trimming: 4 bases; J trimming: 8 bases; junction bases outside the gene matches: 10. This CDR3 comprises 15 residues. Germline V CDR1 and CDR2: SGHKS, YYEKEE (reference sequence).

This sequence joins TRBV9 and TRBJ1-5; D remains unclear. CDR3 length: 15 amino acids. Trimming left V 0 bases short and J 0 bases short, with 7 bases between. CDR1 is SGDLS, CDR2 YYNGEE, per germline. The CDR3 nucleotides read TGTGCCAGCAGCGTAGGGCAGAATAGCAATCAGCCCCAGCATTTT. As protein: CASSVGQNSNQPQHF.

The rearrangement joins TRBV7-2 to TRBJ1-5; the match to TRBD1 covers 9 bases. Germline V gene sequence: CDR1 SGHTA, CDR2 FQGNSA. This CDR3 is built from 15 residues. J lost 5 bases, V lost 1 base, and 3 bases had no gene match. The CDR3, as DNA: TGTGCCAGCAGCTTAGTTAGACAGGGGGATCAGCCCCAGCATTTT. Its translation is CASSLVRQGDQPQHF.

The chain is built from TRBV5-6 and TRBJ2-1, with D perhaps TRBD2 (7 bases). The CDR3 length is 17 residues. The V end was cut by 5 bases, the J end by 4 bases, with 22 bases between. Germline V lookup: CDR1 SGHDT, CDR2 YYEEEE. CDR3 in amino acids: CASSFLGGAGAYNEQFF. The CDR3 nucleotides are TGTGCCAGCAGTTTCCTGGGGGGGGCCGGGGCTTACAATGAGCAGTTCTTC.

This clone was detected only a few times. This chain uses TRBV18 with TRBJ1-5; no clear D gene. The CDR3 contains 15 residues. Germline-derived CDR1 and CDR2 are KGHSH and LQKENI. V lost 3 bases and J lost 2, with 11 bases in between. In DNA, the CDR3 is TGTGCCAGCTCACCCTCCGATCGGGGCAATCAGCCCCAGCATTTT. Protein sequence: CASSPSDRGNQPQHF.

This rearrangement joins TRBV2 to TRBJ1-2, with D unclear. With 2 bases removed from V and 5 bases from J, the gap between germline ends came to 3 bases. CDR3 size: 11 residues. Germline V gene data show CDR1 as SNHLY and CDR2 as FYNNEI. The CDR3 coding sequence is TGTGCCAGCAGTGAAACATATGGCTACACCTTC. This codes for CASSETYGYTF.

This chain uses TRBV10-2 with TRBJ1-1; 11 nucleotides line up with TRBD1. Germline loops: CDR1 WSHSY, CDR2 SAAADI. The CDR3 has 16 amino acids. V gave up 6 bases and J gave up 1 base; unmatched junction bases: 7. CDR3 in DNA: TGCGCCAGCAGCGATCGGACAGGGGGCACGAACACTGAAGCTTTCTTT. Translation gives CASSDRTGGTNTEAFF.

The chain has TRBV6-5 and TRBJ1-2; D is perhaps TRBD1 (5 bases). The length of the CDR3 is 15 residues. The germline gives CDR1 MNHEY, CDR2 SVGAGI. Deletions cut 2 bases from V and 2 bases from J, with 12 bases between. CDR3 residues: CASSYRAGGNYGYTF. CDR3 sequence (DNA): TGTGCCAGCAGTTACAGGGCCGGGGGGAACTATGGCTACACCTTC.

V usage is TRBV19 and J usage is TRBJ1-2, with TRBD1 identical over 10 bases. The germline CDR1 and CDR2 sequences are LNHDA and SQIVND (reference sequence). The CDR3 is 15 amino acids. The trim removed 3 bases at V and 2 bases at J, leaving 3 bases unmatched. CDR3: CASSIGQGVNYGYTF. The DNA of the CDR3 is TGTGCCAGTAGTATCGGACAGGGGGTAAACTATGGCTACACCTTC.

The chain carries TRBV6-5 and TRBJ1-2; maybe TRBD1 (6 bases). The V and J ends lost 6 bases and 8 bases respectively, with 13 bases between them. The germline V gene encodes CDR1 MNHEY and CDR2 SVGAGI. CDR3 length: 12 residues. The CDR3 protein is CASRTGPRGYTF. The DNA of the CDR3 is TGTGCCAGCAGGACAGGACCTAGGGGCTACACCTTC.

J is TRBJ2-7 and V is TRBV5-1, with 7 bases fitting TRBD1. Germline assignment: CDR1 SGHRS and CDR2 YFSETQ. The CDR3 loop spans 14 amino acids. The V gene end was trimmed by 4 bases and the J gene end by 5 bases; junction bases not matched to a gene: 9. The CDR3 DNA sequence: TGCGCCAGCAGCCCGGGACAGACCGAGGACGAGCAGTACTTC. Protein: CASSPGQTEDEQYF.

The V gene is TRBV10-3, the J gene TRBJ2-5; D not certain. V lost 4 bases, J lost 0 bases, and 6 bases lay in between. Germline V gene data show CDR1 as ENHRY and CDR2 as SYGVKD. The CDR3 is made up of 13 amino acids. The CDR3 sequence: CAISVEDQETQYF. The CDR3, as DNA: TGTGCCATCAGTGTTGAGGACCAAGAGACCCAGTACTTC.

V is TRBV5-1 and J is TRBJ2-7; TRBD1 agrees at 10 bases. This CDR3 is built from 15 residues. Per germline, CDR1 SGHRS and CDR2 YFSETQ. The V segment lost 4 bases and the J segment 4 bases; nucleotides outside the gene matches: 8. The CDR3, as DNA: TGCGCCAGCAGCCCTATCCGGGACAGGGGTTACGAGCAGTACTTC. This codes for CASSPIRDRGYEQYF.

The rearrangement links TRBV7-9 to TRBJ2-3; D may be TRBD2 (6 bases). Germline lookup yields CDR1 SEHNR and CDR2 FQNEAQ (reference sequence). The CDR3 is 13 amino acids. Trimming cost V 1 base and J 8 bases, with 10 bases left between them. The CDR3 DNA is TGTGCCAGCAGCTTAGACGGGAGAGGTACGCAGTATTTT. Translating gives CASSLDGRGTQYF.

The V and J genes are TRBV5-5 and TRBJ1-1; TRBD1 aligns across 9 bases. Looked up from germline, CDR1 is SGHKS and CDR2 is YYEKEE (reference sequence). The ends lost 4 bases at V and 5 bases at J; junction bases unmatched: 12. The CDR3 totals 16 residues. CDR3 sequence reads: CASSPPGTGRRTEAFF. CDR3 coding DNA: TGTGCCAGCAGCCCCCCCGGGACAGGGCGTCGGACTGAAGCTTTCTTT. The full variable domain, in which reference TRBV5-5 and TRBJ1-1 provide the parts outside the CDR3, is DAGVTQSPTHLIKTRGQQVTLRCSPISGHKSVSWYQQVLGQGPQFIFQYYEKEERGRGNFPDRFSARQFPNYSSELNVNALLLGDSALYLCASSPPGTGRRTEAFFGQGTRLTVV.

V and J are TRBV7-2 and TRBJ1-2; 10 bases are a match to TRBD1. This CDR3 has 16 residues. Losses at the gene ends were 5 bases for V and 4 bases for J; bases not matched to a gene: 10. The germline V gene has CDR1 SGHTA and CDR2 FQGNSA. DNA of the CDR3: TGTGCCAGCAGCCCGAGCCTCGGGACAGGGGTCTATGGCTACACCTTC. Protein: CASSPSLGTGVYGYTF. Filled out from reference TRBV7-2 and TRBJ1-2, the complete variable domain reads GAGVSQSPSNKVTEKGKDVELRCDPISGHTALYWYRQSLGQGLEFLIYFQGNSAPDKSGLPSDRFSAERTGGSVSTLTIQRTQQEDSAVYLCASSPSLGTGVYGYTFGSGTRLTVV.

A word on this clone: The same CDR3 is also encoded by other DNA sequences in this sample. The chain combines TRBV24-1 with TRBJ2-7, with 11 bases identical to TRBD1. The ends lost 4 bases at V and 4 bases at J; junction bases unmatched: 5. The CDR3 has 15 amino acids. The V gene's germline CDR1 is KGHDR and CDR2 SFDVKD. The DNA of the CDR3 is TGTGCCACCAGTGACCCTGGACAGGGGGCTTACGAGCAGTACTTC. Its translation: CATSDPGQGAYEQYF.

V usage is TRBV15 and J usage is TRBJ1-4, with a tentative D call TRBD1 (6 bases). The germline V gene encodes CDR1 LNHNV and CDR2 YYDKDF (reference sequence). V was clipped by 5 bases and J by 11 bases, with 12 bases between them. The CDR3 loop spans 12 amino acids. Written as DNA, the CDR3 is TGTGCCACCAGCGGGGAACAGGGTAAACTGTTTTTT. Its protein product is CATSGEQGKLFF.